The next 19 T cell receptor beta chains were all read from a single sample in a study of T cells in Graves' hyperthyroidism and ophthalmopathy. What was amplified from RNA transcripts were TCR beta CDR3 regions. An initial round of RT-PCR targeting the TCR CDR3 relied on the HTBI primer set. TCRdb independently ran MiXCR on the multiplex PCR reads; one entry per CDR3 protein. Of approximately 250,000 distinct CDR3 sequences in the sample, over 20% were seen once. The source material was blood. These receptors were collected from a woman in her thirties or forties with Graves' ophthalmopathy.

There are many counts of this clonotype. CDR3 protein: CASSQTGNTDTQYF. In DNA form, the CDR3 reads TGTGCCAGCAGCCAGACTGGGAACACAGATACGCAGTATTTT. The chain joins TRBV7-6 to TRBJ2-3; D not certain. Germline V gene lookup returns CDR1 SGHVS and CDR2 FNYEAQ. CDR3 length equals 14 residues. V was trimmed by 5 bases and J by 2 bases, leaving 11 bases between them. The entire variable domain, with the rest obtained from reference TRBV7-6 and TRBJ2-3, is as follows: GAGVSQSPRYKVTKRGQDVALRCDPISGHVSLYWYRQALGQGPEFLTYFNYEAQQDKSGLPNDRFSAERPEGSISTLTIQRTEQRDSAMYRCASSQTGNTDTQYFGPGTRLTVL.

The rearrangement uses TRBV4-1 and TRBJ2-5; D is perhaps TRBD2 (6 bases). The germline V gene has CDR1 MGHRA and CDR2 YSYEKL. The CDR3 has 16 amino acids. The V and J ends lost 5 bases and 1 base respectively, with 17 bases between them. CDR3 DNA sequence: TGCGCCAGCAGCATGATAGAATCGGGGGTCCAAGAGACCCAGTACTTC. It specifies CASSMIESGVQETQYF.

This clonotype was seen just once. The chain's CDR3 is CASTGQLAKNIQYF. CDR3 sequence (DNA): TGTGCCAGTACGGGACAGTTAGCCAAAAACATTCAGTACTTC. This chain uses TRBV19 with TRBJ2-4, with TRBD1 identical over 7 bases. The CDR3 is 14 amino acids. CDR1 LNHDA and CDR2 SQIVND come from the germline V gene (reference sequence). V lost 7 bases and J lost 0; bases outside the gene matches: 3.

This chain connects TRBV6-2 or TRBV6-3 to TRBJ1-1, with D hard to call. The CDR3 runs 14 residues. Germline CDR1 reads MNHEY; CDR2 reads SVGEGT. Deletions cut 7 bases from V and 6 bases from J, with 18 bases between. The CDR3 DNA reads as TGTGCCAGCAAGGAATCGCGGAAATACGCTGAAGCTTTCTTT. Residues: CASKESRKYAEAFF.

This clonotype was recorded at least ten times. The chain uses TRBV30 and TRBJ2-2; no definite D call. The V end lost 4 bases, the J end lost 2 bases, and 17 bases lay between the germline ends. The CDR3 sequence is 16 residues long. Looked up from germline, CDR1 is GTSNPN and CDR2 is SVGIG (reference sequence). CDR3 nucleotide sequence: TGTGCCTGGATCCCGGCTGGGTGGGGTAACACCGGGGAGCTGTTTTTT. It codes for CAWIPAGWGNTGELFF.

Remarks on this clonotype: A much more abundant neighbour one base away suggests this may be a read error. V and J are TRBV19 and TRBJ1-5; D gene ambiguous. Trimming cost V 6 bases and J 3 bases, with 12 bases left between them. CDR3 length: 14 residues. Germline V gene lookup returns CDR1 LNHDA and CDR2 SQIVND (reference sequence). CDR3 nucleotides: TGTGCCAGTAGCCCAGGTTGGGTCAATCAGCCCCAGCATTTT. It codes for CASSPGWVNQPQHF.

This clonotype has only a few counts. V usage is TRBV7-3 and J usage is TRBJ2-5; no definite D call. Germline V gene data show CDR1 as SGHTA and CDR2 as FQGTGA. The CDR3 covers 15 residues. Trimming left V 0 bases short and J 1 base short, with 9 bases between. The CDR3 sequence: CASSLTPSRQETQYF. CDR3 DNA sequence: TGTGCCAGCAGCTTAACTCCCTCGCGCCAAGAGACCCAGTACTTC.

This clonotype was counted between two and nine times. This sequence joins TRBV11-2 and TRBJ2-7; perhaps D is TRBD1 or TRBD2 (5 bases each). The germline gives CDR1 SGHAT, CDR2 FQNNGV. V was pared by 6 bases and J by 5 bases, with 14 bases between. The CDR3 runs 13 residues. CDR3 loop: CASSPGTENEQYF. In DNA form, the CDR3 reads TGTGCCAGCAGTCCCGGGACGGAAAACGAGCAGTACTTC.

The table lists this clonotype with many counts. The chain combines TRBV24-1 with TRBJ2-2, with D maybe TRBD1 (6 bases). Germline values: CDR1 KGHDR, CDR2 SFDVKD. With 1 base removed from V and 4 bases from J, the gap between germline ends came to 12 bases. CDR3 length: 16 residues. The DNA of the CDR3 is TGTGCCACCAGTGATTTATCAGGGGCGAGCACCGGGGAGCTGTTTTTT. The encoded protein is CATSDLSGASTGELFF.

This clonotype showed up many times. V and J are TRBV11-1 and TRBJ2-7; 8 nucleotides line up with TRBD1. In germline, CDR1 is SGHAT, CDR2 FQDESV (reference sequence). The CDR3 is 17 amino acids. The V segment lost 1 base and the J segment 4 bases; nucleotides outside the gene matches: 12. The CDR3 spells CASSLGITKTGVYEQYF. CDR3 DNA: TGTGCCAGCAGCTTAGGAATAACGAAGACAGGGGTATACGAGCAGTACTTC.

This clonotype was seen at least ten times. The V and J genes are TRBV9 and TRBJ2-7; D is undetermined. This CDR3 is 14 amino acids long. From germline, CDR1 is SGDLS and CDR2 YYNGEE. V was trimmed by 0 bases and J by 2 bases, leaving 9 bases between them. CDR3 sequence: CASSVEGRAYEQYF. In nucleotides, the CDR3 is TGTGCCAGCAGCGTAGAGGGCCGAGCCTACGAGCAGTACTTC.

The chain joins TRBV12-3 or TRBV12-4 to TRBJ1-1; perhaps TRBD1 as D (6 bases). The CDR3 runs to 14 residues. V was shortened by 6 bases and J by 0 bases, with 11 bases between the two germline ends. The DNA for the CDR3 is TGTGCCAGCAGGAGACAGGAAATGAACACTGAAGCTTTCTTT. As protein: CASRRQEMNTEAFF.

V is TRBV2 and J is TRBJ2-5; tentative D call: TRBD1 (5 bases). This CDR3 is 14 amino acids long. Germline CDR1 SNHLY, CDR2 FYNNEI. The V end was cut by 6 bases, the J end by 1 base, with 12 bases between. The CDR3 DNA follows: TGTGCCAGCAGGGACGACAGCCTCCAAGAGACCCAGTACTTC. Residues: CASRDDSLQETQYF.

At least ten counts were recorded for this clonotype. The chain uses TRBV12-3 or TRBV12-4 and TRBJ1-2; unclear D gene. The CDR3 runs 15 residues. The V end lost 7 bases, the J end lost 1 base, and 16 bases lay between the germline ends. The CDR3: CASNSNHGVNYGYTF. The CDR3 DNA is TGTGCCAGCAATTCAAATCACGGGGTTAACTATGGCTACACCTTC.

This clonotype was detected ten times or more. The chain's CDR3 is CASSRTGAPEAFF. The CDR3 nucleotides read TGTGCCAGCAGCCGAACAGGGGCCCCTGAAGCTTTCTTT. V is TRBV4-2 and J is TRBJ1-1, with TRBD1 matching 7 bases. The V gene end was trimmed by 4 bases and the J gene end by 6 bases; junction bases not matched to a gene: 5. The CDR3 runs to 13 residues. Per the germline V gene, CDR1 is LGHNA and CDR2 is YNFKEQ.

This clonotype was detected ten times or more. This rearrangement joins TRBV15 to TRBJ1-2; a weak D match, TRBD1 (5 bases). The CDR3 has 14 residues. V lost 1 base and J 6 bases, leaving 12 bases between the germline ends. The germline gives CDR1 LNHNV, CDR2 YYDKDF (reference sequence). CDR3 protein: CATSRVSGSNGYTF. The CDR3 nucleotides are TGTGCCACCAGCAGAGTGTCAGGGTCAAATGGCTACACCTTC.

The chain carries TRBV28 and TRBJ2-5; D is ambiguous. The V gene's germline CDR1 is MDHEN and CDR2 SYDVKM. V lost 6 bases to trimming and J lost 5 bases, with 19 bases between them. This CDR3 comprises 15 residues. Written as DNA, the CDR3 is TGTGCCAGCAGGGGGTCCGGGCGGCGCAGGGAGACCCAGTACTTC. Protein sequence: CASRGSGRRRETQYF.

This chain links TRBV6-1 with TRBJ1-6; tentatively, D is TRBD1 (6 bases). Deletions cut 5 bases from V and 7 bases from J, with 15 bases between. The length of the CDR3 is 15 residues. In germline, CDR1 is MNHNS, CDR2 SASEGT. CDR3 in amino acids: CASSRTGAANSPLHF. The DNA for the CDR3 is TGTGCCAGCAGTAGGACGGGGGCGGCGAATTCACCCCTCCACTTT.

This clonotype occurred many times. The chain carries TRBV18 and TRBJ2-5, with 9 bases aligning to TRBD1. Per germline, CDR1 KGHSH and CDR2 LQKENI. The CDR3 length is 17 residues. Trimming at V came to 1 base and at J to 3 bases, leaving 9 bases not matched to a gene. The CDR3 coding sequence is TGTGCCAGCTCACCACACCGTATCCGGGACAGGGAAGAGACCCAGTACTTC. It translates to CASSPHRIRDREETQYF.